This record concerns one TCR beta chain sequence. The data were produced by immunoSEQ multiplex PCR, yet TCRdb's version contains in-frame clones alone and is incomplete. The table records around 40,000 clones, 80% to 90% of them present only once. This entry belongs to a study of sequential checkpoint blockade in melanoma. About the research overall: Each arm's sequence ended with maintenance nivolumab.

Treatment given: randomized to nivolumab then ipilimumab (arm A) or the reverse (arm B). CDR3 size: 11 residues. Germline assignment: CDR1 DFQATT and CDR2 SNEGSKA (reference sequence). The ends were cut back, 3 bases at V and 10 bases at J, with 10 bases in the middle. The sample consisted of CD8+ T cells sorted from blood (inferred from file names), taken from a patient given nivolumab and ipilimumab in sequence. The sequence was collected from a human donor with melanoma. This chain uses TRBV20-1 with TRBJ2-1, with D unclear. This CDR3 is CSASAAPEQFF. In DNA form, the CDR3 reads TGCAGTGCTAGTGCGGCACCCGAGCAGTTCTTC.